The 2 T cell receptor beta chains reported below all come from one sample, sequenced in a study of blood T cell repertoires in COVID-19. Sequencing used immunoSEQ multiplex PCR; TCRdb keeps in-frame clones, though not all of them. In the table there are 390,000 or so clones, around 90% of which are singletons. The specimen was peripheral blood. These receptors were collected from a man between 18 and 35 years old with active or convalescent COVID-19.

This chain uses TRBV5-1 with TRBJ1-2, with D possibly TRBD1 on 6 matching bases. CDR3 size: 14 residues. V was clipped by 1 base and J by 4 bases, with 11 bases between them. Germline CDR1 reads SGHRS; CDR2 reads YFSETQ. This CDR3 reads CASSLQGILYGYTF. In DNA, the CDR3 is TGCGCCAGCAGCTTGCAGGGGATCCTCTATGGCTACACCTTC. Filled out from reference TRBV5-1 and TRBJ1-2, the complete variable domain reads KAGVTQTPRYLIKTRGQQVTLSCSPISGHRSVSWYQQTPGQGLQFLFEYFSETQRNKGNFPGRFSGRQFSNSRSEMNVSTLELGDSALYLCASSLQGILYGYTFGSGTRLTVV.

CDR3 region: CASSSGQGISYGYTF. The DNA for the CDR3 is TGTGCCAGCAGCTCTGGACAGGGGATAAGCTATGGCTACACCTTC. The chain is built from TRBV7-9 and TRBJ1-2, with 9 bases identical to TRBD1. The CDR3 length is 15 residues. The germline CDR1 and CDR2 sequences are SEHNR and FQNEAQ (reference sequence). J was trimmed by 4 bases and V by 4 bases; bases with no gene match: 7.